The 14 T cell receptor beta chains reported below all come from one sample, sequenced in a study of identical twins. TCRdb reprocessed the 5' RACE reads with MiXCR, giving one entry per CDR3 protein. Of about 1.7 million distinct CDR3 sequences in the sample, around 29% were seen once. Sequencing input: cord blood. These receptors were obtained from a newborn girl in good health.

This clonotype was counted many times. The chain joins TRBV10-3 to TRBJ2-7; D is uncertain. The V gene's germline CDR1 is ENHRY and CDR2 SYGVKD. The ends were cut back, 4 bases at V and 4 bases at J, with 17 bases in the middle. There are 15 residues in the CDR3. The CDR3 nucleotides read TGTGCCATCAGTGTGTTGACGAAAGGGTCATACGAGCAGTACTTC. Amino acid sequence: CAISVLTKGSYEQYF.

The CDR3 protein is CASSQVEEGGTETQYF. The CDR3 coding sequence is TGTGCCAGCAGCCAAGTCGAAGAGGGCGGGACGGAGACCCAGTACTTC. The rearrangement joins TRBV4-2 to TRBJ2-5; tentatively, D is TRBD2 (6 bases). This CDR3 contains 16 residues. Germline V gene lookup returns CDR1 LGHNA and CDR2 YNFKEQ. The V end was cut by 1 base, the J end by 5 bases, with 17 bases between.

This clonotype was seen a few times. This CDR3 is CASSAAPGTSTGTQYF. The CDR3 DNA follows: TGCGCCAGCAGCGCGGCTCCCGGGACTAGCACTGGTACGCAGTATTTT. The chain employs TRBV5-1 and TRBJ2-3; 9 bases match TRBD2. J was trimmed by 8 bases and V by 4 bases; bases with no gene match: 14. Germline V lookup: CDR1 SGHRS, CDR2 YFSETQ. This CDR3 is 16 amino acids long.

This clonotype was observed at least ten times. CDR3: CATRTLAGGDTQYF. DNA for the CDR3: TGTGCCACCAGGACTTTAGCGGGAGGCGATACGCAGTATTTT. The chain is built from TRBV15 and TRBJ2-3, with 10 bases that match TRBD2. V gave up 6 bases and J gave up 6 bases; unmatched junction bases: 6. The length of the CDR3 is 14 residues. Germline assignment: CDR1 LNHNV and CDR2 YYDKDF (reference sequence).

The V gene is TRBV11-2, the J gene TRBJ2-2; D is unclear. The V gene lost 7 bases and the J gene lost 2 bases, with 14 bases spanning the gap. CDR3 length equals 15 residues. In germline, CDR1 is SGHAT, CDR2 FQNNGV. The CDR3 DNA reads TGTGCCAGCACACACTACAAGGGAAACACCGGGGAGCTGTTTTTT. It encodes CASTHYKGNTGELFF.

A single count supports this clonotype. The CDR3 here is CSARDKGATEAFF. The CDR3 region has the DNA TGCAGTGCTAGAGATAAGGGGGCCACTGAAGCTTTCTTT. The chain carries TRBV20-1 and TRBJ1-1; the match to TRBD1 covers 7 bases. The CDR3 sequence is 13 residues long. Germline assignment: CDR1 DFQATT and CDR2 SNEGSKA (reference sequence). The V segment lost 0 bases and the J segment 4 bases; nucleotides outside the gene matches: 2.

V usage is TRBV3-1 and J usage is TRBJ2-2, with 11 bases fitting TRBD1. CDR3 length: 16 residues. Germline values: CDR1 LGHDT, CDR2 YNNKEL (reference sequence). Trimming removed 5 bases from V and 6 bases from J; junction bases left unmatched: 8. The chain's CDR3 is CASSARTGGSSGELFF. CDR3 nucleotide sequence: TGTGCCAGCAGCGCCCGGACAGGGGGCAGCTCCGGGGAGCTGTTTTTT.

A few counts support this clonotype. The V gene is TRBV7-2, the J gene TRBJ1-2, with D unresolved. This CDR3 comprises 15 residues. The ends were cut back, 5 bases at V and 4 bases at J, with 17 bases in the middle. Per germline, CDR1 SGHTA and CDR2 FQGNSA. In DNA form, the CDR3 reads TGTGCCAGCAGCCCCCGACCTGACACGGTCTATGGCTACACCTTC. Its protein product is CASSPRPDTVYGYTF.

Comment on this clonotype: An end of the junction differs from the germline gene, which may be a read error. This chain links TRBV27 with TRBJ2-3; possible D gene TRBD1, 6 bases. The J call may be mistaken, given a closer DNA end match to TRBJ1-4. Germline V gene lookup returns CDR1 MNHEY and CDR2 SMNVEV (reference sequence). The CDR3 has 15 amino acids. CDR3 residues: CASSFDRRTNGKLFF. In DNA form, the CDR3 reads TGTGCCAGCAGTTTTGACAGGCGCACTAATGGAAAACTGTTTTTT.

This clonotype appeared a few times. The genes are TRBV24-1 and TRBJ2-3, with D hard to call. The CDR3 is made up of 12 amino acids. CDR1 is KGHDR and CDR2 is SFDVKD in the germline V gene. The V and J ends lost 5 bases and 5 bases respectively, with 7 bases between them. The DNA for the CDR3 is TGTGCCACCAGTGGTACGGGAGATACGCAGTATTTT. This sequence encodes CATSGTGDTQYF.

CDR3: CASSLGRSLREQYF. As DNA, the CDR3 is TGTGCCAGCAGTTTGGGCAGGTCCCTACGGGAGCAGTACTTC. The chain recombines TRBV27 with TRBJ2-7; D not resolved. From germline, CDR1 is MNHEY and CDR2 SMNVEV (reference sequence). Between the trimmed V and J ends, which lost 3 bases and 7 bases, there was a span of 16 bases. This CDR3 comprises 14 residues.

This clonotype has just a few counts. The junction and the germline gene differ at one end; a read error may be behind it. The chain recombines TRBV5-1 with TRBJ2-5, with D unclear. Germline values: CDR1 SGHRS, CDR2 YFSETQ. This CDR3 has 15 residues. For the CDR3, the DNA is TGTGCCAGCAGCTTAGGCCCTGGACCGCAAGAGACCCAGTACTTC. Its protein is CASSLGPGPQETQYF.

The CDR3 coding sequence is TGCAGTGCTCACCCGGGACTCCCGCGGGACGAGCAGTACTTC. It codes for CSAHPGLPRDEQYF. This chain joins TRBV20-1 and TRBJ2-7; D is possibly TRBD2 (6 bases). Between the trimmed V and J ends, which lost 5 bases and 5 bases, there was a span of 19 bases. Per the germline V gene, CDR1 is DFQATT and CDR2 is SNEGSKA (reference sequence). This CDR3 is 14 amino acids long.

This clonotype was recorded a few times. For the CDR3, the DNA is TGTGCCAGCAGCTATAGGGACACCCCCACTGAAGCTTTCTTT. Translation: CASSYRDTPTEAFF. The chain joins TRBV7-9 to TRBJ1-1; tentatively, D is TRBD1 (6 bases). The CDR3 contains 14 residues. Germline values: CDR1 SEHNR, CDR2 FQNEAQ (reference sequence). Trimming pared 4 bases from V and 4 bases from J, leaving 13 bases between.